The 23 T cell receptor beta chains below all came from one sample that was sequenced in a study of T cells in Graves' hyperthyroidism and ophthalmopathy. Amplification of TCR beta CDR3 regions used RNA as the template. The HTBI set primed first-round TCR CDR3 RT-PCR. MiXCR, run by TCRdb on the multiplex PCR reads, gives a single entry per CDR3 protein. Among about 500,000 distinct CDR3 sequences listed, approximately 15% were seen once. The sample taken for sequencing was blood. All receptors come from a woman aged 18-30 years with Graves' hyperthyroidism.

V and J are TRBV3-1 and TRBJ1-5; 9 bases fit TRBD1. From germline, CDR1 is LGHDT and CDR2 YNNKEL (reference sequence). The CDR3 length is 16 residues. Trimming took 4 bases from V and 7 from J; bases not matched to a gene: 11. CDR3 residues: CASSRSDRGVRQPQHF. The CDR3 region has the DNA TGTGCCAGCAGCCGATCGGACAGGGGAGTTCGGCAGCCCCAGCATTTT.

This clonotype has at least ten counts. The CDR3 loop reads CASSSGTETKNIQYF. Here the CDR3 DNA reads TGTGCCAGCAGTTCCGGGACGGAGACTAAAAACATTCAGTACTTC. The chain combines TRBV2 with TRBJ2-4; D is possibly TRBD1 or TRBD2 (5 bases each). Trimming removed 5 bases from V and 4 bases from J, with 15 bases in between. The CDR3 runs 15 residues. The germline CDR1 and CDR2 sequences are SNHLY and FYNNEI.

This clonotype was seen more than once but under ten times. The CDR3 loop reads CASSQEAGLKNTEAFF. Written as DNA, the CDR3 is TGCGCCAGCAGCCAAGAGGCGGGACTTAAGAACACTGAAGCTTTCTTT. The genes are TRBV4-1 and TRBJ1-1; D may be TRBD1 (5 bases). The CDR3 is made up of 16 amino acids. Trimming removed 0 bases from V and 1 base from J, with 12 bases in between. Germline values: CDR1 MGHRA, CDR2 YSYEKL.

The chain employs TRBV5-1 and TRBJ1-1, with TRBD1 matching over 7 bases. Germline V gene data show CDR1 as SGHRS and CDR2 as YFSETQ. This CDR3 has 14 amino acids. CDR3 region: CTTGAGTGNTEAFF. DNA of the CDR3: TGCACCACAGGGGCAGGCACGGGTAACACTGAAGCTTTCTTT. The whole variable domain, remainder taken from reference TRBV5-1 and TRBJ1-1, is KAGVTQTPRYLIKTRGQQVTLSCSPISGHRSVSWYQQTPGQGLQFLFEYFSETQRNKGNFPGRFSGRQFSNSRSEMNVSTLELGDSALYLCTTGAGTGNTEAFFGQGTRLTVV.

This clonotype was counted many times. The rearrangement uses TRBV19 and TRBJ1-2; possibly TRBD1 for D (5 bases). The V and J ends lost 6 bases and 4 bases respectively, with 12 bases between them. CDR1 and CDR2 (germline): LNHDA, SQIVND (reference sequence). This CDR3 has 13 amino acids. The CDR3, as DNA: TGTGCCAGTAGCCCGACAGCTTCCTATGGCTACACCTTC. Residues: CASSPTASYGYTF. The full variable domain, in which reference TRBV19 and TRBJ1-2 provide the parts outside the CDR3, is DGGITQSPKYLFRKEGQNVTLSCEQNLNHDAMYWYRQDPGQGLRLIYYSQIVNDFQKGDIAEGYSVSREKKESFPLTVTSAQKNPTAFYLCASSPTASYGYTFGSGTRLTVV.

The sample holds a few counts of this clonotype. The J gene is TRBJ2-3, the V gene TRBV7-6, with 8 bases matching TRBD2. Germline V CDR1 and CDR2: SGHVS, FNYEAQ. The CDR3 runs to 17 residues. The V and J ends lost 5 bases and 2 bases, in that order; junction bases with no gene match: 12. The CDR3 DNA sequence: TGTGCCAGCAGCCCCCGACTCTCGGGAGGGTCCACAGATACGCAGTATTTT. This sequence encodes CASSPRLSGGSTDTQYF.

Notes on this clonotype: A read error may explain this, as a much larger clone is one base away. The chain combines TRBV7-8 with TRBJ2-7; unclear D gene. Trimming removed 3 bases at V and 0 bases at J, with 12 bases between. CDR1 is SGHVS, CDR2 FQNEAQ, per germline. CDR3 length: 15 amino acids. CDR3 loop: CASSFDLGRSYEQYF. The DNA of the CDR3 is TGTGCCAGCAGCTTCGACTTAGGGCGCTCCTACGAGCAGTACTTC. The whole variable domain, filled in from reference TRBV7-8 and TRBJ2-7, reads GAGVSQSPRYKVAKRGQDVALRCDPISGHVSLFWYQQALGQGPEFLTYFQNEAQLDKSGLPSDRFFAERPEGSVSTLKIQRTQQEDSAVYLCASSFDLGRSYEQYFGPGTRLTVT.

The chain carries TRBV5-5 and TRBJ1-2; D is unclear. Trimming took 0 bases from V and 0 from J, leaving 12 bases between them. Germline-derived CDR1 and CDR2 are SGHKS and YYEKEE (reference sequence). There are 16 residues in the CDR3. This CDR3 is CASSLGQAQANYGYTF. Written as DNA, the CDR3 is TGTGCCAGCAGCTTGGGTCAGGCCCAAGCTAACTATGGCTACACCTTC. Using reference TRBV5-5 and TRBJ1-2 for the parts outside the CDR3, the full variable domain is DAGVTQSPTHLIKTRGQQVTLRCSPISGHKSVSWYQQVLGQGPQFIFQYYEKEERGRGNFPDRFSARQFPNYSSELNVNALLLGDSALYLCASSLGQAQANYGYTFGSGTRLTVV.

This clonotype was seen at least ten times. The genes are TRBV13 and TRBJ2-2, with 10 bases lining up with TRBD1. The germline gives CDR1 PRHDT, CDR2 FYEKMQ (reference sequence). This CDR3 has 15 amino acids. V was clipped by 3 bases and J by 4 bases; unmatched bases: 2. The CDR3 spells CASSLGTGVTGELFF. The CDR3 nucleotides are TGTGCCAGCAGCTTGGGGACAGGGGTCACCGGGGAGCTGTTTTTT.

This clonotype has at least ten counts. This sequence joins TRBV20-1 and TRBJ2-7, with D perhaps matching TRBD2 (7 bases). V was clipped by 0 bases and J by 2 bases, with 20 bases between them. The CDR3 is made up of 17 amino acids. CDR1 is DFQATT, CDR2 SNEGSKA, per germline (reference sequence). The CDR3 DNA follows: TGCAGTGCTAGAGATGGTCGATCGGGGGGCAGTGCCTACGAGCAGTACTTC. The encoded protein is CSARDGRSGGSAYEQYF.

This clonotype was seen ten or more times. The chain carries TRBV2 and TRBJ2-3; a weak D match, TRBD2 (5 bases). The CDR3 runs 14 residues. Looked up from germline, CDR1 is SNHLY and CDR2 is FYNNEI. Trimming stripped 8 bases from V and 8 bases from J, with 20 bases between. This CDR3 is CASAASSDWGTQYF. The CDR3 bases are TGTGCCAGCGCGGCTAGCTCCGACTGGGGTACGCAGTATTTT.

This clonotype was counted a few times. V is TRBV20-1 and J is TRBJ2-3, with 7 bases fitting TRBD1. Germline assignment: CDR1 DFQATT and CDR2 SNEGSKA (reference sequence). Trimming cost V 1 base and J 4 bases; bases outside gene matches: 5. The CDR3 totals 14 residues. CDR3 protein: CSARVLGGPDTQYF. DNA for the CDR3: TGCAGTGCTAGAGTCTTAGGGGGCCCAGATACGCAGTATTTT.

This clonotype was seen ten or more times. This CDR3 reads CASSPEGTSFSYNEQFF. The CDR3 DNA reads as TGTGCCAGCAGCCCCGAGGGGACTAGCTTCTCCTACAATGAGCAGTTCTTC. The chain recombines TRBV9 with TRBJ2-1, with 9 bases fitting TRBD2. Germline CDR1 is SGDLS and CDR2 is YYNGEE. V was clipped by 4 bases and J by 0 bases; unmatched bases: 8. This CDR3 has 17 residues.

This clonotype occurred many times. The CDR3 protein is CASSSDRSYEQYV. The CDR3 nucleotides read TGTGCCAGCAGCTCGGACAGATCCTACGAGCAGTACGTC. The chain couples TRBV11-2 to TRBJ2-7, with D possibly being TRBD1 (6 bases). The CDR3 length is 13 residues. The germline V gene has CDR1 SGHAT and CDR2 FQNNGV. V lost 4 bases and J lost 1, with 8 bases in between.

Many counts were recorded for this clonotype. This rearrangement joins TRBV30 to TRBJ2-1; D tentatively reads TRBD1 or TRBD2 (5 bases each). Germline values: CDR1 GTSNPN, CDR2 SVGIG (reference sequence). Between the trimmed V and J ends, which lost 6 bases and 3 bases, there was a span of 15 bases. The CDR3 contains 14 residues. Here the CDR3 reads CACGTSVFYNEQFF. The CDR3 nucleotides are TGTGCCTGTGGGACCTCGGTTTTCTACAATGAGCAGTTCTTC.

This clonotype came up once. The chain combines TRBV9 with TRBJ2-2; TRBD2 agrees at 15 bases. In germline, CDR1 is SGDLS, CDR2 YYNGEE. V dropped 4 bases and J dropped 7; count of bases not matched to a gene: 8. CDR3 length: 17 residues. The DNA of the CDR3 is TGTGCCAGCAGCACGGGACTAGCGGGAGGAGGGGTCGGGGAGCTGTTTTTT. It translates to CASSTGLAGGGVGELFF.

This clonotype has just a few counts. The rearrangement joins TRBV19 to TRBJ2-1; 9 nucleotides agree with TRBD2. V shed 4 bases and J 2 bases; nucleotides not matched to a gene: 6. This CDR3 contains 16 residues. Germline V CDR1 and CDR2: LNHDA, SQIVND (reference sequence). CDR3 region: CASSSQAGGAYNEQFF. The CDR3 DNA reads TGTGCCAGTAGTAGTCAAGCGGGAGGTGCCTACAATGAGCAGTTCTTC.

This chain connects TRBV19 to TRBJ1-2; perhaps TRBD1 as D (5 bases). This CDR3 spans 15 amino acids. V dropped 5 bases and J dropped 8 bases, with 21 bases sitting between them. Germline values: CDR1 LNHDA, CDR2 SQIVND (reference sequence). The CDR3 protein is CASSHRTDRGSGYTF. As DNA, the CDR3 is TGTGCCAGTAGTCACCGGACGGATCGGGGGAGCGGCTACACCTTC.

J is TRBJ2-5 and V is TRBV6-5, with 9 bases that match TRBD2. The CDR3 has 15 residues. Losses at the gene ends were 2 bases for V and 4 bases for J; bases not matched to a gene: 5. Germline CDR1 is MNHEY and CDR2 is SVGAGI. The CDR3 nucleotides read TGTGCCAGCAGTTACCAAGCGGGAGGACGAGAGACCCAGTACTTC. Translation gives CASSYQAGGRETQYF.

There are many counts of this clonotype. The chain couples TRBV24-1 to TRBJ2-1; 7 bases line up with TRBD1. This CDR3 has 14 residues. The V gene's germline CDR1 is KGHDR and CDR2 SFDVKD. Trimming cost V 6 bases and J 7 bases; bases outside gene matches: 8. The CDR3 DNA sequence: TGTGCCACCAGTCAGACAGGGCTTTTGAATGAGCAGTTCTTC. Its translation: CATSQTGLLNEQFF.

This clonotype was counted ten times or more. The CDR3 region is CASSLGSGGHRNTIYF. The DNA for the CDR3 is TGTGCCAGCAGCTTAGGGTCCGGAGGTCATAGAAACACCATATATTTT. This chain links TRBV11-2 with TRBJ1-3; no definite D call. This CDR3 is 16 amino acids long. The V gene lost 1 base and the J gene lost 5 bases, with 15 bases spanning the gap. Germline V gene lookup returns CDR1 SGHAT and CDR2 FQNNGV.

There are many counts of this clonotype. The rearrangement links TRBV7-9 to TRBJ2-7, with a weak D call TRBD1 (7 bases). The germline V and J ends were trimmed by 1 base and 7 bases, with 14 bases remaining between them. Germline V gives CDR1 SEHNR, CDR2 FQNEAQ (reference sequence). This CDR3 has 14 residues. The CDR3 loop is CASSLVRQGGEQYF. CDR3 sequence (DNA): TGTGCCAGCAGCTTAGTAAGACAGGGAGGTGAGCAGTACTTC.

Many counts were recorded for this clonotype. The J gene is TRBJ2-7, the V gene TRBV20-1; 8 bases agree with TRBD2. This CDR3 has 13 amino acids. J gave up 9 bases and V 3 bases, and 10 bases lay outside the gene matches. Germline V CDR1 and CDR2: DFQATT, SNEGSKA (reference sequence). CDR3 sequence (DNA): TGCAGTGCTAGTAGGAGCGGGAGTTATCTGCAGTACGTC. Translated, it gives CSASRSGSYLQYV.